The 5 T cell receptor beta chains presented below share a single source sample, sequenced in a study of blood T cell repertoires in COVID-19. Assay: immunoSEQ multiplex PCR; the TCRdb copy retains only in-frame clones and omits some. The table has some 250,000 clones, over 70% seen once. Sample: peripheral blood. Receptors originate from an elderly woman with acute or convalescent COVID-19.

The V gene is TRBV7-2, the J gene TRBJ1-3; 9 bases are shared with TRBD1. CDR3 length equals 15 residues. Per the germline V gene, CDR1 is SGHTA and CDR2 is FQGNSA. The junction had 2 bases not matched to a gene; V was cut back by 5 bases and J by 0 bases. DNA for the CDR3: TGTGCCAGCAGCCGGGACAGGGTCTCTGGAAACACCATATATTTT. Protein product: CASSRDRVSGNTIYF.

V usage is TRBV6-4 and J usage is TRBJ2-7; tentatively, D is TRBD2 (5 bases). The V gene lost 2 bases and the J gene lost 4 bases, with 15 bases spanning the gap. CDR1 and CDR2 (germline): MRHNA, SNTAGT. The CDR3 has 15 residues. This chain's CDR3 is CASSDPLAGFYEQYF. DNA of the CDR3: TGTGCCAGCAGTGACCCGCTAGCCGGCTTTTACGAGCAGTACTTC.

Concerning this clone itself: Different DNA sequences within this sample yield the same CDR3. V gene TRBV2 combines with J gene TRBJ2-3, with a weak D call TRBD2 (6 bases). Trimming stripped 4 bases from V and 1 base from J, with 12 bases between. The CDR3 sequence is 15 residues long. Per the germline V gene, CDR1 is SNHLY and CDR2 is FYNNEI. The CDR3 loop is CASSVVAAGTDTQYF. CDR3 DNA: TGTGCCAGCAGTGTTGTAGCGGCCGGCACAGATACGCAGTATTTT.

The sample holds a few counts of this clone. The chain has TRBV9 and TRBJ2-1, with a possible D match to TRBD2 (6 bases). The ends were cut back, 6 bases at V and 9 bases at J, with 22 bases in the middle. Germline V gene data show CDR1 as SGDLS and CDR2 as YYNGEE. This CDR3 is built from 15 residues. CDR3 loop: CASTVGSSGMGEQFF. The CDR3 DNA follows: TGTGCCAGCACAGTCGGGAGCTCGGGGATGGGTGAGCAGTTCTTC. Complete variable domain (other parts from reference TRBV9 and TRBJ2-1): DSGVTQTPKHLITATGQRVTLRCSPRSGDLSVYWYQQSLDQGLQFLIQYYNGEERAKGNILERFSAQQFPDLHSELNLSSLELGDSALYFCASTVGSSGMGEQFFGPGTRLTVL.

The V and J genes are TRBV28 and TRBJ1-2; the D is unclear. Trimming removed 8 bases at V and 2 bases at J, with 12 bases between. This CDR3 contains 13 residues. The germline V gene encodes CDR1 MDHEN and CDR2 SYDVKM. CDR3 in amino acids: CASGRGGNYGYTF. CDR3 nucleotides: TGTGCCAGCGGTCGGGGTGGCAACTATGGCTACACCTTC.